The 11 T cell receptor beta chains below come from one sample, sequenced in a study of long-term antiretroviral therapy in people with HIV. At survey level, the immunoSEQ assay was run in its v3.0 version. Sequencing was performed with immunoSEQ multiplex PCR; in TCRdb, only in-frame clones are kept and a portion is missing. The table lists tens of thousands of clones, more than 85% of them singletons. This material consisted of unsorted PBMCs, taken 7.6 years after starting antiretroviral therapy. These receptors all come from a woman aged 40 to 50 with HIV.

The chain carries TRBV30 and TRBJ2-3, with 8 positions matching TRBD2. The V and J ends lost 2 bases and 8 bases, in that order; junction bases with no gene match: 9. The CDR3 has 14 residues. Per germline, CDR1 GTSNPN and CDR2 SVGIG (reference sequence). The CDR3 nucleotides read TGTGCCTGGAGTACCGGGACTAGTGGTCCTACGCAGTATTTT. It is translated as CAWSTGTSGPTQYF. Drawing the rest from reference TRBV30 and TRBJ2-3, the complete variable domain is SQTIHQWPATLVQPVGSPLSLECTVEGTSNPNLYWYRQAAGRGLQLLFYSVGIGQISSEVPQNLSASRPQDRQFILSSKKLLLSDSGFYLCAWSTGTSGPTQYFGPGTRLTVL.

This chain connects TRBV29-1 to TRBJ1-2, with D possibly TRBD1 on 6 matching bases. The germline V gene encodes CDR1 SQVTM and CDR2 ANQGSEA. Trimming removed 2 bases at V and 3 bases at J, with 16 bases between. CDR3 length equals 15 residues. CDR3 residues: CSVEQTGRGDYGYTF. The CDR3 DNA sequence: TGCAGCGTTGAACAAACTGGGAGGGGGGACTATGGCTACACCTTC. Variable domain in full (rest from reference TRBV29-1 and TRBJ1-2): SAVISQKPSRDICQRGTSLTIQCQVDSQVTMMFWYRQQPGQSLTLIATANQGSEATYESGFVIDKFPISRPNLTFSTLTVSNMSPEDSSIYLCSVEQTGRGDYGYTFGSGTRLTVV.

The chain couples TRBV6-5 to TRBJ2-1; D gene uncertain. Germline CDR1 and CDR2: MNHEY and SVGAGI. V dropped 5 bases and J dropped 0 bases, with 8 bases sitting between them. CDR3 length: 14 amino acids. CDR3: CASSPKSSYNEQFF. CDR3 DNA sequence: TGTGCCAGCAGTCCGAAGAGCTCCTACAATGAGCAGTTCTTC.

The chain uses TRBV7-8 and TRBJ1-2, with D maybe TRBD1 (5 bases). This CDR3 comprises 13 residues. Germline CDR1 reads SGHVS; CDR2 reads FQNEAQ. With 3 bases removed from V and 4 bases from J, the gap between germline ends came to 9 bases. CDR3 in DNA: TGTGCCAGCAGCTTGGGGGAGCTCTATGGCTACACCTTC. Translation gives CASSLGELYGYTF.

This clone occurred once. In nucleotides, the CDR3 is TGTGCCAGCACTTTGAAACCGGGACAGGGGGACGAGCAGTACTTC. Its protein is CASTLKPGQGDEQYF. The V and J genes are TRBV7-8 and TRBJ2-7; 11 bases are shared with TRBD1. The CDR3 loop spans 15 amino acids. Germline values: CDR1 SGHVS, CDR2 FQNEAQ. J gave up 5 bases and V 7 bases, and 10 bases lay outside the gene matches.

This clone was recorded once. V is TRBV19 and J is TRBJ2-1, with D uncertain. Trimming shortened V by 4 bases and J by 1 base, and 5 bases separated the two germline ends. The CDR3 has 13 residues. Germline V gene lookup returns CDR1 LNHDA and CDR2 SQIVND (reference sequence). The CDR3 DNA follows: TGTGCCAGTAGTACCGCTTCCTACAATGAGCAGTTCTTC. Translation gives CASSTASYNEQFF.

The chain has TRBV6-5 and TRBJ1-2; D is uncertain. CDR3 length: 14 amino acids. V lost 6 bases and J 4 bases, leaving 15 bases between the germline ends. Germline-derived CDR1 and CDR2 are MNHEY and SVGAGI. The CDR3 spells CASSLQKNSYGYTF. The DNA of the CDR3 is TGTGCCAGCAGCTTACAGAAAAACAGCTATGGCTACACCTTC.

V is TRBV10-2 and J is TRBJ1-1; D is ambiguous. There are 11 residues in the CDR3. Germline V gene data show CDR1 as WSHSY and CDR2 as SAAADI. The V gene lost 7 bases and the J gene lost 0 bases, with 3 bases spanning the gap. The CDR3, as DNA: TGCGCCAGCACAGTGAACACTGAAGCTTTCTTT. This encodes CASTVNTEAFF.

J is TRBJ1-6 and V is TRBV14; tentative D call: TRBD1 (5 bases). The CDR3 runs 15 residues. The germline V gene encodes CDR1 SGHDN and CDR2 FVKESK. Trimming stripped 0 bases from V and 4 bases from J, with 7 bases between. The CDR3 region is CASSQDGGYNSPLHF. Written as DNA, the CDR3 is TGTGCCAGCAGCCAAGATGGGGGGTATAATTCACCCCTCCACTTT. The complete variable domain, with remaining parts taken from reference TRBV14 and TRBJ1-6, reads EAGVTQFPSHSVIEKGQTVTLRCDPISGHDNLYWYRRVMGKEIKFLLHFVKESKQDESGMPNNRFLAERTGGTYSTLKVQPAELEDSGVYFCASSQDGGYNSPLHFGNGTRLTVT.

The rearrangement uses TRBV9 and TRBJ1-4; D is possibly TRBD1 (5 bases). V was pared by 0 bases and J by 4 bases, with 7 bases between. Germline V lookup: CDR1 SGDLS, CDR2 YYNGEE. The CDR3 extends over 14 amino acids. CDR3 sequence reads: CASSVGGINEKLFF. The CDR3 DNA follows: TGTGCCAGCAGCGTAGGGGGGATTAATGAAAAACTGTTTTTT.

The chain combines TRBV5-4 with TRBJ2-7, with 8 bases matching TRBD1. Germline V gene sequence: CDR1 SGHNT, CDR2 YYREEE (reference sequence). The CDR3 is 14 residues long. With 7 bases clipped from V and 0 bases from J, the junction kept 6 bases outside the gene matches. CDR3 sequence reads: CASRRTGSSYEQYF. CDR3 coding DNA: TGTGCCAGCCGACGGACAGGGAGCTCCTACGAGCAGTACTTC.